This record looks at one T cell receptor beta chain sequence and its context. The entry originates in a study of identical twins. TCRdb analysed the 5' RACE reads with MiXCR anew, one entry per CDR3 protein. The data show roughly 490,000 distinct CDR3 sequences, roughly 13% seen once. Per germline, CDR1 LGHNA and CDR2 YNFKEQ. This CDR3 has 16 residues. Trimming removed 0 bases from V and 4 bases from J, with 12 bases in between. The data were also submitted as part of a second study, on yellow fever vaccine responses in identical twins.

This receptor was taken from a young woman in good health. Sequenced input: CD4+ T cells sorted from blood. This sequence joins TRBV4-2 and TRBJ2-2; TRBD2 is a possible D gene (5 bases). The CDR3 reads CASSQEPSTITGELFF. CDR3 coding DNA: TGTGCCAGCAGCCAAGAACCCTCGACTATCACCGGGGAGCTGTTTTTT.